These 22 T cell receptor beta chains originate from one sample sequenced in a study of cytomegalovirus exposure and HLA in healthy donors. The PCR ran on 60 Vbeta and 13 Jbeta primers. Assay used: immunoSEQ multiplex PCR; TCRdb lists only in-frame clones, some missing. The sample consists of 150,000 or so clones, roughly three quarters of them appearing once. Sequencing was performed on PBMCs. These receptors came from a middle-aged woman in good health and CMV-seronegative.

The gene calls are TRBV28 and TRBJ2-7, with 7 bases identical to TRBD2. From germline, CDR1 is MDHEN and CDR2 SYDVKM. J gave up 7 bases and V 2 bases, and 8 bases lay outside the gene matches. There are 14 residues in the CDR3. CDR3 in DNA: TGTGCCAGCAGTTTAGGGGGGAGGGCCTTTGAGCAGTACTTC. Translation: CASSLGGRAFEQYF.

J is TRBJ2-7 and V is TRBV20-1; 7 positions agree with TRBD1. V lost 8 bases, J lost 6 bases, and 4 bases stayed unmatched. CDR1 DFQATT and CDR2 SNEGSKA come from the germline V gene (reference sequence). The CDR3 is 10 residues long. CDR3 bases: TGCAGTTTATACAGGGGCGAGCAGTACTTC. This codes for CSLYRGEQYF.

There are a few counts of this clone. CDR3 in DNA: TGTGCCAGCAGACTACAGGGGGGAGACGAAAAACTGTTTTTT. It specifies CASRLQGGDEKLFF. The rearrangement uses TRBV19 and TRBJ1-4; 8 nucleotides match TRBD1. CDR1 LNHDA and CDR2 SQIVND come from the germline V gene (reference sequence). V gave up 9 bases and J gave up 8 bases; unmatched junction bases: 11. There are 14 residues in the CDR3. The variable domain in full, completed from reference TRBV19 and TRBJ1-4, reads DGGITQSPKYLFRKEGQNVTLSCEQNLNHDAMYWYRQDPGQGLRLIYYSQIVNDFQKGDIAEGYSVSREKKESFPLTVTSAQKNPTAFYLCASRLQGGDEKLFFGSGTQLSVL.

In its sample, this clone was seen once. The chain has TRBV19 and TRBJ1-3; 7 bases map to TRBD1. Germline loops: CDR1 LNHDA, CDR2 SQIVND (reference sequence). The ends lost 6 bases at V and 4 bases at J; junction bases unmatched: 3. There are 13 residues in the CDR3. CDR3: CASSPGQGNTIYF. For the CDR3, the DNA is TGTGCCAGTAGCCCGGGACAGGGAAACACCATATATTTT.

The V call is TRBV28, the J call TRBJ2-7; TRBD2 agrees at 9 bases. The CDR3 sequence is 14 residues long. Germline V lookup: CDR1 MDHEN, CDR2 SYDVKM. Trimming took 5 bases from V and 5 from J; bases not matched to a gene: 7. As DNA, the CDR3 is TGTGCCAGCAGTCCGCGACTAGCGGTGAACGAGCAGTACTTC. The encoded protein is CASSPRLAVNEQYF.

The gene calls are TRBV5-1 and TRBJ2-5; D is ambiguous. Germline V gene lookup returns CDR1 SGHRS and CDR2 YFSETQ. CDR3 length equals 14 residues. V shed 0 bases and J shed 2 bases, with 8 bases lying between them. The CDR3 loop reads CASSLVSEQETQYF. CDR3 DNA: TGCGCCAGCAGCTTGGTGTCAGAACAAGAGACCCAGTACTTC.

This chain connects TRBV28 to TRBJ2-7; perhaps TRBD2 as D (6 bases). The germline CDR1 and CDR2 sequences are MDHEN and SYDVKM. V lost 7 bases and J 1 base, leaving 8 bases between the germline ends. The CDR3 consists of 12 residues. DNA for the CDR3: TGTGCCAGCATCGGGAGTTCCTACGAGCAGTACTTC. Encoded protein: CASIGSSYEQYF.

A single count supports this clone. The chain has TRBV7-2 and TRBJ2-1; 9 nucleotides align to TRBD2. Germline CDR1 reads SGHTA; CDR2 reads FQGNSA. V lost 1 base and J lost 7; bases outside the gene matches: 8. There are 16 residues in the CDR3. The CDR3 sequence is CASSLVGGRARNEQFF. The CDR3 nucleotides are TGTGCCAGCAGCTTAGTAGGCGGGAGGGCGAGGAATGAGCAGTTCTTC. The variable domain in full, with the rest retrieved from reference TRBV7-2 and TRBJ2-1, is GAGVSQSPSNKVTEKGKDVELRCDPISGHTALYWYRQSLGQGLEFLIYFQGNSAPDKSGLPSDRFSAERTGGSVSTLTIQRTQQEDSAVYLCASSLVGGRARNEQFFGPGTRLTVL.

V and J are TRBV29-1 and TRBJ2-5, with 10 positions matching TRBD2. The germline CDR1 and CDR2 sequences are SQVTM and ANQGSEA. This CDR3 is built from 16 residues. The V segment lost 8 bases and the J segment 5 bases; nucleotides outside the gene matches: 17. The CDR3 DNA sequence: TGCAGCCTCGACGAGGCTAGCGGGGGACTACCTGAGACCCAGTACTTC. It yields the protein CSLDEASGGLPETQYF.

The V gene is TRBV30, the J gene TRBJ1-2; possible D gene TRBD1, 6 bases. This CDR3 comprises 12 residues. Germline V gene sequence: CDR1 GTSNPN, CDR2 SVGIG (reference sequence). V shed 5 bases and J shed 7 bases, with 14 bases lying between them. CDR3 in DNA: TGTGCCTGGGCCGGGACATTATCTGGCTACACCTTC. Its protein is CAWAGTLSGYTF.

The chain employs TRBV19 and TRBJ1-1; 7 nucleotides line up with TRBD1. Germline-derived CDR1 and CDR2 are LNHDA and SQIVND (reference sequence). Unmatched junction bases numbered 4, after V lost 4 bases and J lost 5 bases. This CDR3 is built from 13 residues. The CDR3 DNA sequence: TGTGCCAGTAGTAACACAGGGGAAACTGAAGCTTTCTTT. This gives the protein CASSNTGETEAFF.

This sequence joins TRBV18 and TRBJ2-2; D is ambiguous. CDR3 length: 12 residues. Germline V gene lookup returns CDR1 KGHSH and CDR2 LQKENI. Deletions cut 6 bases from V and 6 bases from J, with 8 bases between. CDR3 in amino acids: CASSPLSGELFF. CDR3 DNA sequence: TGTGCCAGCTCCCCTTTATCCGGGGAGCTGTTTTTT.

The CDR3 region is CASSSQGDDYTF. The CDR3 bases are TGTGCCAGCAGCTCACAGGGGGATGACTACACCTTC. The rearrangement uses TRBV7-9 and TRBJ1-2; 8 bases match TRBD1. Germline CDR1 SEHNR, CDR2 FQNEAQ (reference sequence). The V gene end was trimmed by 4 bases and the J gene end by 10 bases; junction bases not matched to a gene: 5. The CDR3 is 12 residues long.

The table lists this clone with a few counts. V is TRBV20-1 and J is TRBJ1-2; D may be TRBD1 (6 bases). Trimming took off 4 bases at V and 3 bases at J, with 6 bases between the two ends. Germline CDR1 and CDR2: DFQATT and SNEGSKA (reference sequence). The CDR3 loop spans 11 amino acids. CDR3: CSATGDYGYTF. The CDR3 bases are TGCAGTGCTACAGGGGACTATGGCTACACCTTC.

CDR3 bases: TGTGCCAGCAGCTACAGGGATCCCTACGAGCAGTACTTC. Protein product: CASSYRDPYEQYF. The gene calls are TRBV11-3 and TRBJ2-7; D might be TRBD1 (6 bases). The V gene's germline CDR1 is SGHNT and CDR2 YENEEA. Trimming stripped 4 bases from V and 2 bases from J, with 9 bases between. The CDR3 extends over 13 amino acids.

The chain recombines TRBV21-1 with TRBJ2-5; the D call in the table, TRBD2, was not verified against the DNA. TRBV21-1 is annotated as a pseudogene. This CDR3 has 16 amino acids. Here the CDR3 DNA reads TGTGCCAGCACCATACGGTTCTGGCGGGCCCAAGAGACCCAGTACTTC. Protein sequence: CASTIRFWRAQETQYF.

The V gene is TRBV11-3, the J gene TRBJ2-5; 11 nucleotides match TRBD2. The germline V gene encodes CDR1 SGHNT and CDR2 YENEEA. V lost 1 base to trimming and J lost 4 bases; unmatched junction nucleotides: 5. The CDR3 extends over 16 amino acids. The CDR3 spells CASSLGVAGGRETQYF. The DNA of the CDR3 is TGTGCCAGCAGCTTAGGCGTAGCGGGAGGGAGAGAGACCCAGTACTTC.

In this sample, this clone turned up a few times. Because the CDR3's place on the DNA is in doubt, the DNA is left out and the CDR3 is given as listed by TCRdb. The chain has TRBV27 and TRBJ2-3; the D call of TRBD2 is as the table states it, not checked on the DNA. Germline loops: CDR1 MNHEY, CDR2 SMNVEV (reference sequence). The length of the CDR3 is 12 amino acids, counting both ends. The CDR3 loop is CASSLWGGGAAF.

The chain is built from TRBV4-1 and TRBJ1-5, with D unresolved. Between the trimmed V and J ends, which lost 0 bases and 6 bases, there was a span of 12 bases. The germline V gene has CDR1 MGHRA and CDR2 YSYEKL. The CDR3 is made up of 15 amino acids. The DNA for the CDR3 is TGCGCCAGCAGCCAAGATCTCACATATTCTCAGCCCCAGCATTTT. This encodes CASSQDLTYSQPQHF.

This chain joins TRBV5-1 and TRBJ2-7; D not resolved. V was pared by 2 bases and J by 2 bases, with 8 bases between. This CDR3 comprises 13 residues. Germline V gene lookup returns CDR1 SGHRS and CDR2 YFSETQ. Written as DNA, the CDR3 is TGCGCCAGCAGCTTTCTACCTACCTACGAGCAGTACTTC. Encoded protein: CASSFLPTYEQYF.

The chain joins TRBV28 to TRBJ2-7, with 11 bases aligning to TRBD2. This CDR3 has 14 amino acids. Germline V gives CDR1 MDHEN, CDR2 SYDVKM. V lost 6 bases and J lost 6; bases outside the gene matches: 7. CDR3 protein: CASRGGGLAGEQYF. CDR3 in DNA: TGTGCCAGCAGGGGGGGTGGACTAGCGGGCGAGCAGTACTTC. Full variable domain (outside the CDR3, taken from reference TRBV28 and TRBJ2-7): DVKVTQSSRYLVKRTGEKVFLECVQDMDHENMFWYRQDPGLGLRLIYFSYDVKMKEKGDIPEGYSVSREKKERFSLILESASTNQTSMYLCASRGGGLAGEQYFGPGTRLTVT.

The rearrangement uses TRBV4-2 and TRBJ2-1; TRBD2 aligns across 13 bases. This CDR3 is 16 amino acids long. J gave up 9 bases and V 3 bases, and 8 bases lay outside the gene matches. The germline gives CDR1 LGHNA, CDR2 YNFKEQ. Here the CDR3 reads CASSHPTSGRESEQFF. The CDR3 DNA is TGTGCCAGCAGCCACCCTACTAGCGGGAGGGAAAGTGAGCAGTTCTTC.